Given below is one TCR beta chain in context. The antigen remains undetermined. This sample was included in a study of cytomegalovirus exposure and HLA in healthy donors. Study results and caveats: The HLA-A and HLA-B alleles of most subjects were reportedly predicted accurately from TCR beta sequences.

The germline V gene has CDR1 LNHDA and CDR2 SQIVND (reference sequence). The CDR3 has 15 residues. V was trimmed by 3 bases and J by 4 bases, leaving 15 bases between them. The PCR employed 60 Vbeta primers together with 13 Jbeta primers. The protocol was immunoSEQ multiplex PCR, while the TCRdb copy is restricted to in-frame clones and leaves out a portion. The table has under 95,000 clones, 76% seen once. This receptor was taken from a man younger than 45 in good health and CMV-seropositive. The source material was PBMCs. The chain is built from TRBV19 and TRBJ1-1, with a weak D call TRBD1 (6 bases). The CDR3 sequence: CASSMGGAGGTEAFF. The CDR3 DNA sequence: TGTGCCAGTAGTATGGGGGGGGCAGGAGGCACTGAAGCTTTCTTT.